Included here is one T cell receptor beta chain sequence, with context. A few counts support this clonotype. No base quality values were provided; no much bigger clone lies one nucleotide off. TCR cDNA was made using 5'RACE template switching, a step that added a universal primer site and unique molecular identifiers. Priming of cDNA synthesis was performed from both the TCR alpha and TCR beta constant segments. Library amplification used two PCR steps, and the second PCR step added sample barcodes and sequencing adapters. Libraries were sequenced on Illumina HiSeq 2500 (2x100 bp) or NovaSeq (2x150 bp). The study's own analysis went as follows. MIGEC handled demultiplexing of reads and collapsing into UMI consensus sequences, while MiXCR performed V(D)J alignment. Vaccine-responding clonotypes were defined with edgeR using replicate PBMC samples, requiring FDR below 0.01 and a log2 fold change above 5 up to day 15. Bulk clonotypes were assigned CD4 or CD8 identity according to which sequenced CD4 or CD8 repertoire held them at higher abundance. Clonotypes enriched at least 10-fold in dextramer-positive over dextramer-negative fractions were defined as NS4B-specific, and CD4-biased clonotypes were excluded. The public sequencing data were trimmed at Q25 with fastp and processed into clonotypes with MiXCR by TCRdb, which kept only in-frame beta chains. Rows with a matching CDR3 protein are joined into one entry that keeps the most common DNA and genes. In this record, the V and J calls reflect TCRdb's handling and not the investigators' own analysis. The sample includes 45,000 to 60,000 distinct CDR3 sequences, with more than 6.5% observed a single time. The ten largest clones represent approximately 25% of the sample.

The sample is drawn from a study of T cells after yellow fever vaccination (dated by TCRdb to about 2019). With regard to the full study: The SMART-Seq v4 Ultra Low Input RNA kit was used to prepare libraries from fractions with low cell numbers. Bulk TCR alpha and beta repertoires were sequenced longitudinally to track T-cell clones before and after primary and booster YFV17D yellow fever vaccination. Two healthy male donors made up the cohort, one aged 18 to 30 years and the other aged 30 to 39 years. Blood was drawn at multiple timepoints before and after primary and secondary immunization, with bulk PBMC replicates and cell subsets isolated.

In the paper's terms, the treatment or condition label means: live attenuated yellow fever vaccine strain. PBMCs were isolated from peripheral blood using a standard Ficoll-Paque protocol. Epitope-specific CD8 T cells were sorted using a dextramer loaded with the yellow fever NS4B epitope peptide, with anti-CD3 and anti-CD8 staining. RNA was extracted with TriZol from bulk PBMCs, CD4 and CD8 fractions, and dextramer-positive and dextramer-negative fractions. Results and caveats for the whole study, not just this receptor: Because only two donors were included in the study, the extent to which the findings can be generalized is limited. Most clones expanded after primary vaccination (around 96% of CD4 and roughly 91% of CD8) were re-detected after the booster, suggesting that broad memory maintenance occurred. A small fraction of clonotypes showed up in both the CD4 and CD8 compartments, probably as a result of convergent recombination. The secondary T-cell response was weaker than the primary response but faster, peaking on day 5 instead of day 15. Computational filtering was required because FACS-sorted repertoires could contain abundant contaminating clonotypes from the bulk population.

This specimen was CD8+ T cells not binding an NS4B(214-222) dextramer, sorted from PBMCs, taken 35 to 50 days after the first yellow fever vaccination. Per the publication, the cell subset or site label means: NS4B epitope dextramer-negative CD8 T cells. This clonotype was sampled from a man between 18 and 35 years old who received the YFV17D yellow fever vaccine.

CDR3 sequence: CATSGRDYREQFF. Read as DNA, the sequence is TGTGCCACCAGCGGCCGGGACTACAGGGAGCAGTTCTTC. The rearranged segments are TRBV15 and TRBJ2-1; 7 bases in between match TRBD2. The V end gives up 5 bases and the J end 10 bases, leaving 8 bases in the junction not matched to a gene. CDR1 and CDR2 are read off the germline V gene (reference sequence) as LNHNV and YYDKDF. Spanning cysteine to phenylalanine, the CDR3 consists of 13 amino acids. Only the CDR3 DNA is retained, 39 bases long and in frame from the first base.